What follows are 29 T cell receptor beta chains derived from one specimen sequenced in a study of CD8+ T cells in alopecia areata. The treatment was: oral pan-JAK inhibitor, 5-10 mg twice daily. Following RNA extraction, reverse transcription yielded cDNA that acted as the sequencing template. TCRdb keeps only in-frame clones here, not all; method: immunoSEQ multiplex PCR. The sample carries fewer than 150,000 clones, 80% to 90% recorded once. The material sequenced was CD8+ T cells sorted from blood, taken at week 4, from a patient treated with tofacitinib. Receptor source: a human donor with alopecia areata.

The CDR3 sequence: CASSLLERGGFQETQYF. CDR3 DNA: TGCGCCAGCAGCTTGTTAGAGCGGGGGGGCTTTCAAGAGACCCAGTACTTC. The chain carries TRBV5-1 and TRBJ2-5, with 10 bases identical to TRBD2. Per germline, CDR1 SGHRS and CDR2 YFSETQ. J gave up 2 bases and V 1 base, and 8 bases lay outside the gene matches. The CDR3 covers 17 residues.

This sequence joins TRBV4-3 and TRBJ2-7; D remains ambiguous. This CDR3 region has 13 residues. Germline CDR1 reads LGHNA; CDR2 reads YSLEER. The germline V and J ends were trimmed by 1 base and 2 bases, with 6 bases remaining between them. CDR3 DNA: TGCGCCAGCAGCCAAGGACAAACCTACGAGCAGTACTTC. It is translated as CASSQGQTYEQYF.

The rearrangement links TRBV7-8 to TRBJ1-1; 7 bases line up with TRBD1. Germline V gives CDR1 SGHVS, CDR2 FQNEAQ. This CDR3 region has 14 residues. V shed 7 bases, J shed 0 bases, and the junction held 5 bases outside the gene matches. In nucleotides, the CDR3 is TGTGCCAGCATCCAGGGGGTTATGAACACTGAAGCTTTCTTT. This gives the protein CASIQGVMNTEAFF.

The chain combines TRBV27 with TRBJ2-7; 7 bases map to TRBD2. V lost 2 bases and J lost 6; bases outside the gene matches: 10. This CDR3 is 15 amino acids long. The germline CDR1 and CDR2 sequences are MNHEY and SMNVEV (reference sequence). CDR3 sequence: CASSLRGDGGPEQYF. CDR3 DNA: TGTGCCAGCAGTTTACGGGGGGACGGCGGGCCCGAGCAGTACTTC.

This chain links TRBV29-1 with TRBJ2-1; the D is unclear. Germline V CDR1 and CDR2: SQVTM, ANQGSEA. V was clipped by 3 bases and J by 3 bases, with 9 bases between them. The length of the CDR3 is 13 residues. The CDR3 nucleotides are TGCAGCGTTGAGAAGGCAGGCTACAATGAGCAGTTCTTC. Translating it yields CSVEKAGYNEQFF.

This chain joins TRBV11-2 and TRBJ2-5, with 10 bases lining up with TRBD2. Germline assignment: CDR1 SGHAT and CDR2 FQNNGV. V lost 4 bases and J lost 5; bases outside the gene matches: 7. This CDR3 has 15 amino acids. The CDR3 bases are TGTGCCAGCAGCTACGGAGCGGGGGGGTCGGAGACCCAGTACTTC. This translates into CASSYGAGGSETQYF.

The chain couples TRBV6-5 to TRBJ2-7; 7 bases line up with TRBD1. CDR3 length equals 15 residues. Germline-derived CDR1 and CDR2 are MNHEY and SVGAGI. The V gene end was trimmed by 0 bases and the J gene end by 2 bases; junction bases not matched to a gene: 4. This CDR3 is CASSYSQGVTYEQYF. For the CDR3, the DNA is TGTGCCAGCAGTTACTCCCAGGGGGTAACCTACGAGCAGTACTTC.

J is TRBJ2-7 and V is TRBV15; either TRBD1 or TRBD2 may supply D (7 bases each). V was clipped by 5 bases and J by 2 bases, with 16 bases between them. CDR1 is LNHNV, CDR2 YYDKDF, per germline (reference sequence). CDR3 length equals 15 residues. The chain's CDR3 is CATSQGRGTAYEQYF. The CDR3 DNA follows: TGTGCCACCAGCCAGGGGAGGGGGACAGCCTACGAGCAGTACTTC.

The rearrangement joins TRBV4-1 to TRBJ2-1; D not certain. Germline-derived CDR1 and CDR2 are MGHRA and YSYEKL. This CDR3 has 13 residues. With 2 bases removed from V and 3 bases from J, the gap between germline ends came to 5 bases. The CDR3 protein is CASSQQDYNEQFF. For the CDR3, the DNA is TGCGCCAGCAGCCAACAGGACTACAATGAGCAGTTCTTC.

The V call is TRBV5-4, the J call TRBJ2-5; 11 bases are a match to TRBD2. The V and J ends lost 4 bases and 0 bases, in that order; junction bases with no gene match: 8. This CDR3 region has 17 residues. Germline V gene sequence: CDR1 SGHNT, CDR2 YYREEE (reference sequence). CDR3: CASSRWGGLADQETQYF. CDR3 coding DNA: TGTGCCAGCAGCCGGTGGGGGGGACTAGCGGACCAAGAGACCCAGTACTTC.

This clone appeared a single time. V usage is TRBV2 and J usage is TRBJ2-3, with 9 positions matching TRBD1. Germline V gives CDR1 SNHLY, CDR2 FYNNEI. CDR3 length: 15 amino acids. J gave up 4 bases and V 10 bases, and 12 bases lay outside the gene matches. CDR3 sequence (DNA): TGTGCCATCGATTCGGACAGGGGTGTCGCAGATACGCAGTATTTT. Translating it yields CAIDSDRGVADTQYF. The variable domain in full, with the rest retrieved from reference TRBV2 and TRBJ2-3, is EPEVTQTPSHQVTQMGQEVILRCVPISNHLYFYWYRQILGQKVEFLVSFYNNEISEKSEIFDDQFSVERPDGSNFTLKIRSTKLEDSAMYFCAIDSDRGVADTQYFGPGTRLTVL.

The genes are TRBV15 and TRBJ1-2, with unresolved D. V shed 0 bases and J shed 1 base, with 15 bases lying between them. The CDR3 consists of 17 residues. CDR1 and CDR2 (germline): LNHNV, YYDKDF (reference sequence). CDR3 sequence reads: CATSRDESWSLNYGYTF. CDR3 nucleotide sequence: TGTGCCACCAGCAGAGATGAGAGTTGGAGTCTTAACTATGGCTACACCTTC. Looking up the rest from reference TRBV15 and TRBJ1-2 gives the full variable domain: DAMVIQNPRYQVTQFGKPVTLSCSQTLNHNVMYWYQQKSSQAPKLLFHYYDKDFNNEADTPDNFQSRRPNTSFCFLDIRSPGLGDTAMYLCATSRDESWSLNYGYTFGSGTRLTVV.

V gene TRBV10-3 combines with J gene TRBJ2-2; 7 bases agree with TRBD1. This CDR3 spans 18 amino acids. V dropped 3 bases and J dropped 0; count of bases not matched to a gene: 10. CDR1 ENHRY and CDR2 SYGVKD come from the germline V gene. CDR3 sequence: CAISDSGTVLPNTGELFF. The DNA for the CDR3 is TGTGCCATCAGTGACTCCGGGACAGTTCTCCCGAACACCGGGGAGCTGTTTTTT.

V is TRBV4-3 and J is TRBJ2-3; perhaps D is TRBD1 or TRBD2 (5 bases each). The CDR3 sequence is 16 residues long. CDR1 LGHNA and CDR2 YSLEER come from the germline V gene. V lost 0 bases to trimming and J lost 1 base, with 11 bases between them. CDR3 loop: CASSQDIGDRTDTQYF. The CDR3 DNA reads TGCGCCAGCAGCCAAGATATCGGGGACCGCACAGATACGCAGTATTTT.

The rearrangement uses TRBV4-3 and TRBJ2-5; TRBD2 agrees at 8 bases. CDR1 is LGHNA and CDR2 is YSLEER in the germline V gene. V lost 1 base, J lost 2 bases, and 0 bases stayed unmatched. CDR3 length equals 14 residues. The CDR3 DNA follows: TGCGCCAGCAGCCAAGGCGGGGGGCAAGAGACCCAGTACTTC. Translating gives CASSQGGGQETQYF.

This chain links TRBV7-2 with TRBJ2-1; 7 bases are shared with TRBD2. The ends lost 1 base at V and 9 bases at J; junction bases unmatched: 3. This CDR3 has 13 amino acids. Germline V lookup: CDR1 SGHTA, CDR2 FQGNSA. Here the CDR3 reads CASSLVSSGEQFF. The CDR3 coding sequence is TGTGCCAGCAGCTTAGTATCTAGCGGTGAGCAGTTCTTC.

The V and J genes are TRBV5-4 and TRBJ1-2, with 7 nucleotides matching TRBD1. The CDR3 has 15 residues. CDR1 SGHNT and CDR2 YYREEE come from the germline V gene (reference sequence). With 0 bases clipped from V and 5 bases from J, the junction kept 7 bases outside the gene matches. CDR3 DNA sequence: TGTGCCAGCAGCTTGGGGACGAGGGGGCAATATGGCTACACCTTC. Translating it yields CASSLGTRGQYGYTF.

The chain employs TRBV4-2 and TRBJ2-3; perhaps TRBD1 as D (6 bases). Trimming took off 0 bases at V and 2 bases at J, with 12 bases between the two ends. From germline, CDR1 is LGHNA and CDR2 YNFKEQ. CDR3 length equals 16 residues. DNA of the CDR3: TGTGCCAGCAGCCAAGATATCACAGGGATCACAGATACGCAGTATTTT. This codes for CASSQDITGITDTQYF.

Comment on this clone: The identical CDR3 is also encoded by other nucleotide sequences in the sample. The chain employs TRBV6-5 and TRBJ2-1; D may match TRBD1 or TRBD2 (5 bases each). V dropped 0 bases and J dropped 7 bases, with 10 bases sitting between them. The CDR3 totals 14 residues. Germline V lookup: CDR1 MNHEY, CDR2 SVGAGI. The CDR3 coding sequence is TGTGCCAGCAGTTACTCGACTGGGGGAAATGAGCAGTTCTTC. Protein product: CASSYSTGGNEQFF.

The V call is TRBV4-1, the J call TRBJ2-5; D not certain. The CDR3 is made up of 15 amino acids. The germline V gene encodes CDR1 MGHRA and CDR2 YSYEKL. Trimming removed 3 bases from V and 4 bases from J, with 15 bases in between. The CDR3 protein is CASSHVGSGTETQYF. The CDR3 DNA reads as TGCGCCAGCAGCCATGTCGGGTCAGGCACAGAGACCCAGTACTTC.

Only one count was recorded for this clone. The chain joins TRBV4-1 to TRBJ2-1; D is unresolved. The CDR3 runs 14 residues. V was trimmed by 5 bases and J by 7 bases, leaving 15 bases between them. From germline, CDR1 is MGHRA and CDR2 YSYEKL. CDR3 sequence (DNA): TGCGCCAGCAGCTCACGTCCCCGAGGAAATGAGCAGTTCTTC. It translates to CASSSRPRGNEQFF.

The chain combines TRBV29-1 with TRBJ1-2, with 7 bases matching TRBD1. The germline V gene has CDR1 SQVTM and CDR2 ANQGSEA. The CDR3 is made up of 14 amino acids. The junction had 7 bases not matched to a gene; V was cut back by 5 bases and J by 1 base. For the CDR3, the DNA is TGCAGCGTTCGACAGGGTCTTAGTAACTATGGCTACACCTTC. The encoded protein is CSVRQGLSNYGYTF. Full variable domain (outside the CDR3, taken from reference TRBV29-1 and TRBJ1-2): SAVISQKPSRDICQRGTSLTIQCQVDSQVTMMFWYRQQPGQSLTLIATANQGSEATYESGFVIDKFPISRPNLTFSTLTVSNMSPEDSSIYLCSVRQGLSNYGYTFGSGTRLTVV.

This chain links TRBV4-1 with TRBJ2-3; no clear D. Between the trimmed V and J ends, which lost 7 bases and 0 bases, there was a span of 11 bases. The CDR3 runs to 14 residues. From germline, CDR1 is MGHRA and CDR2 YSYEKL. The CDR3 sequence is CASKPTTSTDTQYF. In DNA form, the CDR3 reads TGCGCCAGCAAGCCCACGACTAGCACAGATACGCAGTATTTT.

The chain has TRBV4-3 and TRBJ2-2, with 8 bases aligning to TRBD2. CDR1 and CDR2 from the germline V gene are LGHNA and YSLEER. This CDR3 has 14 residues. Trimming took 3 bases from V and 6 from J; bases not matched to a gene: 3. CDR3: CASSQLGLAGELFF. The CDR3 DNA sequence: TGCGCCAGCAGCCAGCTGGGACTAGCCGGGGAGCTGTTTTTT.

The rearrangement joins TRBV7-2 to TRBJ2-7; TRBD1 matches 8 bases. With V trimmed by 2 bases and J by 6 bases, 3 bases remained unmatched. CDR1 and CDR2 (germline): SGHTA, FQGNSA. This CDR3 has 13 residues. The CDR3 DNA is TGTGCCAGCAGCTTATCCAGGGGGCGCGAGCAGTACTTC. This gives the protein CASSLSRGREQYF.

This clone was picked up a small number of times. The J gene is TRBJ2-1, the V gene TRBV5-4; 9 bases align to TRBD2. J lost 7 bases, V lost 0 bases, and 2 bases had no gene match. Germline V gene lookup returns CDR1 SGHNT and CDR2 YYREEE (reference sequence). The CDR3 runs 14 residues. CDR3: CASSLVAGGNEQFF. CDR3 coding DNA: TGTGCCAGCAGCTTGGTGGCGGGGGGGAATGAGCAGTTCTTC.

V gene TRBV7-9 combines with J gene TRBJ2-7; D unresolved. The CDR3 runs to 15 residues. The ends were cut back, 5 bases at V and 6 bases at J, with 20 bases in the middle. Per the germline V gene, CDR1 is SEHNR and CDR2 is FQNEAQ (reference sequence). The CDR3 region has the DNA TGTGCCAGCAGCCCCCCGACACCCGGTTCGGGCGAGCAGTACTTC. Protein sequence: CASSPPTPGSGEQYF.

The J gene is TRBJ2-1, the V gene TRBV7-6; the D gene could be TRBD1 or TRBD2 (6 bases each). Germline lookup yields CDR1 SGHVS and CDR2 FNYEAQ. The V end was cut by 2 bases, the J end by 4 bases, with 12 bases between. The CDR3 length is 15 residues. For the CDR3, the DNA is TGTGCCAGCAGCTTAAAATGGGGGGCGTACAATGAGCAGTTCTTC. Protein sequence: CASSLKWGAYNEQFF.

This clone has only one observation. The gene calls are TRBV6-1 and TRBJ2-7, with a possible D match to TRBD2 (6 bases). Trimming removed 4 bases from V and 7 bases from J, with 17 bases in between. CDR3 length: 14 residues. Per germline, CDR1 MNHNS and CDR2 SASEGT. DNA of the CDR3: TGTGCCAGCAGTGGACGGGGACTCACGACGGAGCAGTACTTC. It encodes CASSGRGLTTEQYF.